Listed below are T cell receptor beta chains from one sample, sequenced in a study of T cell responses to AZD1222 COVID-19 vaccine. Using immunoSEQ multiplex PCR, the repertoire was profiled, and TCRdb retains in-frame clones only, with some absent. The repertoire consists of more than 250,000 clones, with 90% to 95% occurring once and the leading ten covering approximately 0.52%. The source was peripheral blood, collected on day 0 of AZD1222 vaccination. These receptors were collected from an adult in good health. Both conserved end residues are part of each CDR3. A D gene is named only where the DNA matches it firmly.

D gene | V gene | CDR3 length | CDR3 protein
TRBD1 | TRBV5-4 | 14 | CASSLGGTNEKLFF
- | TRBV14 | 14 | CASSGQAASGEQYF
- | TRBV10-1 | 15 | CASSEGGPSGNTIYF
- | TRBV4-2 | 13 | CASSKGGSYEQYF
- | TRBV10-3 | 13 | CAISESEYNEQFF
TRBD1 | TRBV6-5 | 13 | CASSRQGPGELFF
TRBD1 | TRBV29-1 | 13 | CSAQRQGVGEQYF
- | TRBV11-2 | 14 | CASSLGSYDTEAFF
- | TRBV11-2 | 13 | CASSSTENTEAFF
- | TRBV19 | 14 | CASQKAASGNTIYF
- | TRBV11-2 | 12 | CASSLRPAGYTF
- | TRBV7-9 | 12 | CASSPAVYEQFF
- | TRBV7-2 | 17 | CASNSVAGAQGTGELFF
TRBD1 | TRBV27 | 14 | CASSLQGGIGGYTF
TRBD2 | TRBV5-1 | 14 | CASSPGGGTGELFF
- | TRBV12-1 | 14 | CASSFPEGQREQYF
- | TRBV19 | 13 | CASRRSTSYGYTF
- | TRBV7-9 | 16 | CASSLAGGGSGNTIYF
- | TRBV5-8 | 11 | CASSVYNEQFF
- | TRBV14 | 16 | CASSQAINREAYGYTF
- | TRBV7-7 | 15 | CASSLVRGQAYEQYF
- | TRBV11-2 | 15 | CASSPGEGRNTEAFF
TRBD2 | TRBV24-1 | 15 | CATSDWRGAVETQYF
TRBD1 | TRBV7-9 | 15 | CASSSDRTRSYEQYF
- | TRBV19 | 16 | CASTLHTWGADQPQHF
- | TRBV19 | 13 | CLSLSGAGETQYF
- | TRBV5-6 | 14 | CASSPGKGNQPQHF
- | TRBV12-3/TRBV12-4 | 12 | CASRRGDLGYTF
- | TRBV3-1/TRBV3-2 | 12 | CASSQDATEAFF
- | TRBV30 | 13 | CASQGANTGELFF
TRBD1 | TRBV9 | 19 | CASSVATKGQRSSYNEQFF
TRBD1 | TRBV7-2 | 16 | CASSLATGATNEKLFF
- | TRBV11-3 | 15 | CASSLLLARNTEAFF
- | TRBV7-6 | 16 | CASSLVGPGLNSPLHF
TRBD2 | TRBV23-1 | 16 | CASSQSQREGTYEQYF
- | TRBV28 | 15 | CASSFPRRAGYEQYF
TRBD1 | TRBV4-1 | 16 | CASSRGQGVTQETQYF
- | TRBV5-4 | 17 | CASSLGGGPSRTDTQYF
- | TRBV18 | 14 | CASSAVRGPTEAFF